Listed below are T cell receptor beta chains from one sample, sequenced in a study of shared clonotypes between healthy human individuals. Profiling relied on immunoSEQ multiplex PCR, and the TCRdb table lists in-frame clones only, not all of them. In the table there are fewer than 1 million clones, approximately 96% of which are singletons. The sequenced sample consisted of naive CD8+ T cells sorted from blood. These receptors were taken from a man aged 25-40 years in good health. CDR3s include the opening cysteine and the closing phenylalanine or tryptophan. A D gene is named only where the DNA matches it firmly. Rows give clone size only sometimes, using once, few, many, or a class for an expanded clone.

J gene	D gene	clone size	V gene	CDR3 protein	CDR3 DNA
TRBJ2-2	NA	NA	TRBV6-5	CASSYSRGTGELFF	TGTGCCAGCAGTTACTCAAGGGGGACCGGGGAGCTGTTTTTT
TRBJ1-1	NA	NA	TRBV9	CASSVRSGPTEAFF	TGTGCCAGCAGCGTCCGGTCAGGACCCACTGAAGCTTTCTTT
TRBJ2-1	TRBD2	NA	TRBV19	CASSRLGTSVPNEQFF	TGTGCCAGTAGTAGGTTGGGGACTAGTGTCCCCAATGAGCAGTTCTTC
TRBJ2-1	NA	NA	TRBV7-3	CASSPISPTGEQFF	TGTGCCAGCAGCCCTATATCCCCAACAGGGGAGCAGTTCTTC
TRBJ2-3	NA	NA	TRBV4-3	CASSQDTSTFGTDTQYF	TGCGCCAGCAGCCAAGATACTAGCACCTTTGGGACAGATACGCAGTATTTT
TRBJ1-5	NA	NA	TRBV7-8	CASSLLQRYSNQPQHF	TGTGCCAGCAGCTTACTACAGAGATATAGCAATCAGCCCCAGCATTTT
TRBJ1-1	NA	NA	TRBV9	CASSVEGGPVEAFF	TGTGCCAGCAGCGTAGAGGGGGGACCGGTTGAAGCTTTCTTT
TRBJ2-7	NA	NA	TRBV6-1	CASSEPYYDEQYF	TGTGCCAGCAGTGAACCCTACTACGACGAGCAGTACTTC
TRBJ2-2	NA	NA	TRBV7-8	CASSSYRVTGELFF	TGTGCCAGCAGCTCCTACAGGGTTACCGGGGAGCTGTTTTTT
TRBJ2-1	NA	NA	TRBV4-1	CASSQEREYFNEQFF	TGCGCCAGCAGCCAAGAACGGGAGTATTTCAATGAGCAGTTCTTC
TRBJ2-7	NA	NA	TRBV28	CASSLSGSLHEQYF	TGTGCCAGCTCCCTATCGGGGAGTCTGCACGAGCAGTACTTC
TRBJ2-7	NA	NA	TRBV6-1	CATGPVPVLRGEQYF	TGTGCCACGGGGCCTGTCCCCGTCCTTCGAGGGGAGCAGTACTTC
TRBJ2-7	NA	NA	TRBV5-8	CASSFNGYSYEQYF	TGTGCCAGCAGCTTCAACGGTTACTCCTACGAGCAGTACTTC
TRBJ1-4	TRBD1	NA	TRBV7-9	CASSIPDRGRPEKLFF	TGTGCCAGCAGCATACCGGACAGGGGGCGCCCTGAAAAACTGTTTTTT
TRBJ2-1	NA	NA	TRBV30	CAWSTGVNEQFF	TGTGCCTGGAGTACCGGGGTGAATGAGCAGTTCTTC
TRBJ2-7	NA	NA	TRBV13	CASSEGPEQYF	TGTGCCAGCAGCGAGGGACCAGAGCAGTACTTC
TRBJ2-5	TRBD1	once	TRBV16	CASSNYIQGAEETQYF	TGTGCCAGCAGCAACTACATACAGGGGGCCGAAGAGACCCAGTACTTC
TRBJ2-1	NA	NA	TRBV6-6	CASSTPIGGDEQFF	TGTGCCAGCAGCACTCCCATAGGGGGGGATGAGCAGTTCTTC
TRBJ1-1	NA	NA	TRBV28	CASSFQLNTEAFF	TGTGCCAGCAGTTTCCAGCTGAACACTGAAGCTTTCTTT
TRBJ2-7	TRBD2	NA	TRBV5-4	CASSLGTSGIRYEQYF	TGTGCCAGCAGCTTGGGGACTAGCGGGATTCGATACGAGCAGTACTTC
TRBJ1-1	NA	NA	TRBV5-6	CASHLGFGGTGTEAFF	TGTGCCAGCCATTTGGGCTTCGGAGGGACGGGGACTGAAGCTTTCTTT
TRBJ2-2	NA	NA	TRBV29-1	CSGTQGNTGELFF	TGCAGCGGGACCCAGGGTAACACCGGGGAGCTGTTTTTT
TRBJ2-7	NA	NA	TRBV15	CATSSVAGIAYEQYF	TGTGCCACCAGCAGCGTTGCGGGAATTGCCTACGAGCAGTACTTC
TRBJ1-1	NA	once	TRBV13	CASSLSVNTEAFF	TGTGCCAGCAGCTTATCTGTGAACACTGAAGCTTTCTTT